The T cell receptor beta chain under discussion was sequenced for a study of cytomegalovirus exposure and HLA in healthy donors. The V and J ends lost 2 bases and 0 bases respectively, with 14 bases between them. The CDR3 consists of 17 residues. Germline-derived CDR1 and CDR2 are SGHTA and FQGNSA. No CMV serostatus was recorded for this donor. PCR employed 60 Vbeta and 13 Jbeta primers. Some clones are missing from TCRdb's copy, which holds only in-frame ones; the method was immunoSEQ multiplex PCR. The repertoire includes 120,000 or so clones, 80% to 85% of them detected once, and approximately 1% sits in the top ten.

Sequencing was done on a sample of PBMCs. This clonotype was obtained from a human donor in good health. The genes are TRBV7-2 and TRBJ1-3; D is unclear. The CDR3 region has the DNA TGTGCCAGCAGCTTATATACAAGCGACGCCTCTGGAAACACCATATATTTT. Protein sequence: CASSLYTSDASGNTIYF.